The 3 T cell receptor beta chains listed next were all sequenced from one sample in a study of beta chain features in type 1 diabetes. The investigators reverse transcribed all of the isolated RNA, so they sequenced expressed TCRB transcripts. Measured with immunoSEQ multiplex PCR; TCRdb has only the in-frame clones, and not every one. The data show about 240,000 clones, roughly 13% seen once. General study results and limits: In every one of the four CD4+ subsets, TCRB CDR3s were moderately but significantly shorter in Type 1 diabetes patients.

These TCRs are of unknown antigen specificity. The sample consisted of naive CD4+ T cells from blood. The receptors derive from a man aged 25-45 years with type 1 diabetes.

This clone was observed a handful of times. The chain has TRBV10-1 and TRBJ1-1; no definite D call. Germline V gene lookup returns CDR1 WNHNN and CDR2 SYGVQD (reference sequence). The CDR3 contains 13 residues. V shed 3 bases and J shed 6 bases, with 11 bases lying between them. The DNA for the CDR3 is TGCGCCAGCAGTGATTCCGGGTTCTCTGAAGCTTTCTTT. It codes for CASSDSGFSEAFF.

This clone was seen only a few times. This chain links TRBV25-1 with TRBJ1-5; D perhaps matches TRBD1 (6 bases). Germline loops: CDR1 MGHDK, CDR2 SYGVNS. Trimming removed 4 bases at V and 3 bases at J, with 13 bases between. The CDR3 is made up of 15 amino acids. In DNA form, the CDR3 reads TGTGCCAGCAGTGGGGGGCAGATTCTCAATCAGCCCCAGCATTTT. It specifies CASSGGQILNQPQHF.

This clone has just a few counts. The chain combines TRBV6-1 with TRBJ1-2, with 7 bases matching TRBD1. The CDR3 contains 13 residues. V was pared by 7 bases and J by 6 bases, with 8 bases of the junction left unmatched. Germline CDR1 is MNHNS and CDR2 is SASEGT. The CDR3 coding sequence is TGTGCCAGCACCAGGACAGGATTGGATGGCTACACCTTC. This sequence encodes CASTRTGLDGYTF.